The rows below give T cell receptor beta chains drawn from one sample of a study of T-cell memory formation after mild COVID-19. MiXCR, applied by TCRdb to the 5' RACE reads, yields one record per CDR3 protein. Of under 550,000 distinct CDR3 sequences listed, 15% to 20% are singletons. What was sequenced was PBMCs or a T cell subset sorted from them (not recorded which). Receptors were obtained from a man between 18 and 29 years old who had mild COVID-19 (a few samples of this study predate the infection). Cell type and time point are not known. The CDR3 runs from the conserved cysteine through the conserved F or W. D genes are given only for firm matches. Size is omitted from some rows. Given values are once, few, many or a class for expanded clones.

V gene	D gene	J gene	clone size	CDR3 DNA	CDR3 protein
TRBV11-2	TRBD2	TRBJ2-2	many	TGTGCCAGCAGCTCAATAGCGGGGGGACGCACCGGGGAGCTGTTTTTT	CASSSIAGGRTGELFF
TRBV4-3	-	TRBJ1-5	few	TGCGCCAGCAGCCAAGATTACGCAGTTAGGGGGCCCCAGCATTTT	CASSQDYAVRGPQHF
TRBV5-1	-	TRBJ2-2	few	TGCGCCAGCAGCTTGGCCATGAACACCGGGGAGCTGTTTTTT	CASSLAMNTGELFF
TRBV3-2	-	TRBJ2-1	-	TGTGCCAGCAGAGGTAGGTGCGGGGAGGAGCAGTTCTTC	CASRGRCGEEQFF
TRBV7-3	-	TRBJ1-1	-	TGTGCCAGCAGCCAAGGACGGCTCGCGGAAGCTTTCTTT	CASSQGRLAEAFF
TRBV6-1	TRBD2	TRBJ2-3	many	TGTGCCAGCAGTGAACTAGCGGGGGGGCCAGATACGCAGTATTTT	CASSELAGGPDTQYF
TRBV7-2	TRBD2	TRBJ2-3	-	TGTGCCAGCAGCTTAGATGGGTCTAGCGGGGCTAGCACAGATACGCAGTATTTT	CASSLDGSSGASTDTQYF
TRBV19	-	TRBJ2-3	-	TGTGCCAGTACCACAATAGGGAGATCAGATACGCAGTATTTT	CASTTIGRSDTQYF
TRBV12-3/TRBV12-4	-	TRBJ2-3	-	TGTGCCAGCAGTTATCGGGGGGCTAGCACAGATACGCAGTATTTT	CASSYRGASTDTQYF
TRBV6-2/TRBV6-3	-	TRBJ2-1	-	TGTGCCAGCACCCAGGGCGCGGATGAGCAGTTCTTC	CASTQGADEQFF
TRBV12-3/TRBV12-4	-	TRBJ2-3	-	TGTGCCAGCAGCCCTACCGGCAGGGAGGTCACGCAGTATTTT	CASSPTGREVTQYF
TRBV11-2	TRBD1	TRBJ2-3	few	TGTGCCAGCAGCCCCGGGACAGGGGGCGTAGATACGCAGTATTTT	CASSPGTGGVDTQYF
TRBV5-1	TRBD1	TRBJ1-6	many	TGCGCCAGCAGCGACCGAACAGGGGGCGTTTCACCCCTCCACTTT	CASSDRTGGVSPLHF
TRBV7-9	-	TRBJ2-1	few	TGTGCCAGCAGCTTTCCCGCGATCTACAATGAGCAGTTCTTC	CASSFPAIYNEQFF
TRBV7-9	-	TRBJ2-5	-	TGTGCCAGCAGCTTATATTCGGGATCGTACCAAGAGACCCAGTACTTC	CASSLYSGSYQETQYF
TRBV12-3/TRBV12-4	-	TRBJ1-4	-	TGTGCCAGCAGTTTTGGGCAGGGGCCCCTTGCAACTAATGAAAAACTGTTTTTT	CASSFGQGPLATNEKLFF
TRBV30	-	TRBJ2-2	-	TGTGCCTGCTCCCAGTACACCGGGGAGCTGTTTTTT	CACSQYTGELFF
TRBV6-2/TRBV6-3	TRBD2	TRBJ2-3	few	TGTGCCAGCACACAGCGGGGTGCGGGCACAGATACGCAGTATTTT	CASTQRGAGTDTQYF
TRBV5-1	-	TRBJ2-3	-	TGCGCCAGCAGCTTTTCCGGGGAAAGGACGTCAGATACGCAGTATTTT	CASSFSGERTSDTQYF
TRBV7-3	-	TRBJ2-1	-	TGTGCCAGCAGCACTACAGGGTACAATGAGCAGTTCTTC	CASSTTGYNEQFF
TRBV27	-	TRBJ1-1	once	TGTGCCAGCAGTCCTATGGGGGGCACTGAAGCTTTCTTT	CASSPMGGTEAFF
TRBV7-9	-	TRBJ2-6	-	TGTGCCAGCAGTCCAGGGACCTCTGGGGCCAACGTCCTGACTTTC	CASSPGTSGANVLTF
TRBV5-6	-	TRBJ1-5	-	TGTGCCAGCAGCTTGTATTCCCAGACAGGACGGTATCAGCCCCAGCATTTT	CASSLYSQTGRYQPQHF
TRBV20-1	-	TRBJ2-5	-	TGCAGTGCTAGAGATTGGGTTCAAGAGACCCAGTACTTC	CSARDWVQETQYF